The entry below gives a single TCR beta chain sequence along with its context. Trimming shortened V by 2 bases and J by 8 bases, and 9 bases separated the two germline ends. The CDR3 loop spans 12 amino acids. Germline V gene data show CDR1 as LGHDT and CDR2 as YNNKEL (reference sequence). This record comes from a study of blood T cell repertoires in COVID-19. Background on the study: Whether acute or convalescent, the COVID-19 samples came from the United States, Italy and Spain. T cells, B-cell-depleted T cells, or PBMCs provided the cDNA or gDNA that served as material.

Using immunoSEQ multiplex PCR, the repertoire was profiled, and TCRdb retains in-frame clones only, with some absent. Of over 120,000 clones detected, 87% appear once; the ten largest clones hold less than 45%. Sequenced: peripheral blood. The source of this sequence is a man in his fifties who had recovered from COVID-19. The chain employs TRBV3-1 (or the pseudogene TRBV3-2) and TRBJ1-2; D might be TRBD1 (5 bases). The CDR3: CASSQQGYGYTF. CDR3 in DNA: TGTGCCAGCAGCCAACAGGGTTACGGCTACACCTTC.